These T cell receptor beta chains were read from a single sample in a study of cytomegalovirus exposure and HLA in healthy donors. Profiling relied on immunoSEQ multiplex PCR, and the TCRdb table lists in-frame clones only, not all of them. The data show 90,000 or so clones, around 80% seen once. Sequencing input: PBMCs. These receptors were obtained from a male donor in good health and CMV-seropositive. The conserved cysteine and the conserved F or W are not part of the CDR3 here.

V	J	CDR3
TRBV5-6	TRBJ2-7	ASSLTNIVHEQY
TRBV5-4	TRBJ2-1	ASSLDLGTKNEQF
TRBV29-1	TRBJ2-7	SVEDRGFGQY
TRBV9	TRBJ1-2	ASSAKGVPNYGYT
TRBV21-1	TRBJ1-5	ASREGAPQPQH
TRBV27	TRBJ1-2	ASSPDRAAPYGYT
TRBV27	TRBJ1-1	ASSTHAGGDTEAF
TRBV2	TRBJ2-4	ASSQQGNIQY
TRBV29-1	TRBJ2-5	SVDGSGRLQTQY
TRBV19	TRBJ1-6	ASSIGTGESPLH
TRBV16	TRBJ1-1	ASSQGVNTEAF
TRBV14	TRBJ2-1	ASSRPGLVSSNEQF
TRBV10-3	TRBJ2-3	AISEPPGTGQY
TRBV7-2	TRBJ2-3	ASSLVVSGRADTQY
TRBV5-1	TRBJ1-2	ASSLEHVYNYGYT
TRBV2	TRBJ2-7	ASSAQGYEQY
TRBV29-1	TRBJ2-3	SVGGTSESTDTQY
TRBV4-2	TRBJ2-3	ASSQRGTSTSGGTDTQY
TRBV7-9	TRBJ2-1	ASSLFRVGNEQF
TRBV10-2	TRBJ2-7	ASSDWLAGEPDYEQY
TRBV16	TRBJ2-7	ASSQGQGAPYEQY
TRBV28	TRBJ1-2	ASSTGSSNYGYT
TRBV5-4	.	ASSSGAAGNSYEQY
TRBV2	TRBJ2-2	ASRGPAGNTGELF
TRBV19	TRBJ2-3	ASSITGTSQY
TRBV19	TRBJ1-1	ASTTGGNTEAF
TRBV28	TRBJ1-6	ASSPPRPRSYNSPLH
TRBV27	TRBJ2-1	ASSPSSGNEQF
TRBV5-1	TRBJ2-7	ASSSSRDRGMGEQY
TRBV27	TRBJ2-1	ASSPATSGRANEQF
TRBV20-1	TRBJ2-1	SAIGTYEQF
TRBV27	TRBJ2-2	ASTRDRATGELF
TRBV10-3	TRBJ2-7	AISESGFEQY
TRBV5-1	TRBJ2-7	ASSRDLRSEQY
TRBV6-5	TRBJ2-1	ASSSPRSGGRNEQF
TRBV29-1	TRBJ1-2	SAHDRDRVDGYT
TRBV5-4	TRBJ1-2	ASSRGVGRGQGYT
TRBV7-6	TRBJ1-1	ASSSGQPNTEAF
TRBV7-9	TRBJ2-1	ASSLEGAGQGHEQF
TRBV23-1	TRBJ2-7	ASSQGRGLRAYEQY
TRBV19	TRBJ2-1	ASRPTGGPHNEQF
TRBV19	TRBJ1-5	ASSIYNQPQH
TRBV7-2	TRBJ2-7	ASSPESGHYEQY
TRBV29-1	TRBJ2-5	SVEAAKKTQY
TRBV7-6	TRBJ2-2	ASSLAWRTGELF
TRBV27	TRBJ2-1	ASSFRLAFHNEQF
TRBV7-9	TRBJ2-7	ASSYAQGFFSYEQY
TRBV30	TRBJ2-1	AWFLAGLNEQF
TRBV29-1	TRBJ2-7	SVVPGSYEQY
TRBV6-5	TRBJ2-1	ASSYFDRGPGDEQF
TRBV28	TRBJ2-6	ASSLLDSGANVLT
TRBV4-1	TRBJ1-1	ASSQDLVGWPEAF
TRBV28	TRBJ1-2	ATGAYGYT
TRBV7-2	TRBJ2-1	ASSWGTSGNEQF